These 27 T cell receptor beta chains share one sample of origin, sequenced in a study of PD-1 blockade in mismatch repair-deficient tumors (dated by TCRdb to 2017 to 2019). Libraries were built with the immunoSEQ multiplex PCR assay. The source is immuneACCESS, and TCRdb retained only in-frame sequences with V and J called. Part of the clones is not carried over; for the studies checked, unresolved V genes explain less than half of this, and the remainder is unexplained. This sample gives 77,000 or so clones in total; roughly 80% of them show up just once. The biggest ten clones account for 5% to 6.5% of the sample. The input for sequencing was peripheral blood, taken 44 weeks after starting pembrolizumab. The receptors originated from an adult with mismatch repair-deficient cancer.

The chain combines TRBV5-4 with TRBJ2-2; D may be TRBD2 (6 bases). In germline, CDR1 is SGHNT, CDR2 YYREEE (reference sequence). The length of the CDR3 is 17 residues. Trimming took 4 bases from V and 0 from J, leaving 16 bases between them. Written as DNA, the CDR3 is TGTGCCAGCAGCCCGGGGACTGGCGGATCGAACACCGGGGAGCTGTTTTTT. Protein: CASSPGTGGSNTGELFF.

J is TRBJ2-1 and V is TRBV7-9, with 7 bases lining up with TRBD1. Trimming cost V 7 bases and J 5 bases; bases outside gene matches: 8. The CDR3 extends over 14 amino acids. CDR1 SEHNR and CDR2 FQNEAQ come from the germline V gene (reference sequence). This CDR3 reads CASNANRGNNEQFF. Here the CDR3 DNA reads TGTGCCAGCAACGCGAACAGGGGTAACAATGAGCAGTTCTTC.

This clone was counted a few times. The CDR3 region is CASSMDSGANVLTF. In nucleotides, the CDR3 is TGTGCCAGCAGTATGGACTCTGGGGCCAACGTCCTGACTTTC. The chain has TRBV6-1 and TRBJ2-6; D is unresolved. The CDR3 totals 14 residues. CDR1 is MNHNS, CDR2 SASEGT, per germline. Trimming pared 5 bases from V and 0 bases from J, leaving 5 bases between.

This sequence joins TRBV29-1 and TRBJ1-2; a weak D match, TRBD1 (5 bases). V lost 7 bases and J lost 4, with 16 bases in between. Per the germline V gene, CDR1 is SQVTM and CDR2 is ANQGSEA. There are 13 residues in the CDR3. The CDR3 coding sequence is TGCAGCGAAGGGGACGCGCGAGGCTATGGCTACACCTTC. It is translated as CSEGDARGYGYTF.

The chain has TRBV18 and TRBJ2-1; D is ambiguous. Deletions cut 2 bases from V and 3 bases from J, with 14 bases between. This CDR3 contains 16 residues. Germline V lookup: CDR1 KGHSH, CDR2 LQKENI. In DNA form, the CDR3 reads TGTGCCAGCTCACCAGTTGCGACGAGATTCTACAATGAGCAGTTCTTC. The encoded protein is CASSPVATRFYNEQFF.

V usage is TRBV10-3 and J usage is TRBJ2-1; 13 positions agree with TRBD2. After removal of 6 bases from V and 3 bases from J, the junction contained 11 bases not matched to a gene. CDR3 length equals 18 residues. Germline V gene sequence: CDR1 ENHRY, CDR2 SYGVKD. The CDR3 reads CAIRDTGTSGKFYNEQFF. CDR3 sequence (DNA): TGTGCCATCAGGGATACCGGGACTAGCGGGAAATTCTACAATGAGCAGTTCTTC.

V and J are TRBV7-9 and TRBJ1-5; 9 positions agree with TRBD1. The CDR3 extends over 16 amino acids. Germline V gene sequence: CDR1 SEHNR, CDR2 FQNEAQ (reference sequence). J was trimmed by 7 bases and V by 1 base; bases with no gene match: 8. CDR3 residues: CASSLDGTGPRQPQHF. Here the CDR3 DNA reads TGTGCCAGCAGCTTAGATGGGACAGGGCCCCGGCAGCCCCAGCATTTT.

CDR3 protein: CASSFTETTDTQYF. The DNA for the CDR3 is TGTGCCAGCAGCTTCACGGAGACCACAGATACGCAGTATTTT. This chain links TRBV13 with TRBJ2-3; no definite D call. Germline V gives CDR1 PRHDT, CDR2 FYEKMQ (reference sequence). This CDR3 has 14 residues. The V end was cut by 3 bases, the J end by 2 bases, with 9 bases between. Filled out from reference TRBV13 and TRBJ2-3, the complete variable domain reads AAGVIQSPRHLIKEKRETATLKCYPIPRHDTVYWYQQGPGQDPQFLISFYEKMQSDKGSIPDRFSAQQFSDYHSELNMSSLELGDSALYFCASSFTETTDTQYFGPGTRLTVL.

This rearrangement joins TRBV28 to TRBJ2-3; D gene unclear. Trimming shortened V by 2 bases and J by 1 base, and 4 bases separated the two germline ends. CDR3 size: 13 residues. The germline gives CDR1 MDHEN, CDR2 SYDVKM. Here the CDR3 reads CASSLGGTDTQYF. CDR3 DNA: TGTGCCAGCAGTTTAGGTGGCACAGATACGCAGTATTTT.

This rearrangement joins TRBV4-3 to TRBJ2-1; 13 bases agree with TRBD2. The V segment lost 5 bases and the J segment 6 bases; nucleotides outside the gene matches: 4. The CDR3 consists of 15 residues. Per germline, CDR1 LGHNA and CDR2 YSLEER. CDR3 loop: CASSTGTSGINEQFF. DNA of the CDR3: TGCGCCAGCAGCACTGGGACTAGCGGGATCAATGAGCAGTTCTTC.

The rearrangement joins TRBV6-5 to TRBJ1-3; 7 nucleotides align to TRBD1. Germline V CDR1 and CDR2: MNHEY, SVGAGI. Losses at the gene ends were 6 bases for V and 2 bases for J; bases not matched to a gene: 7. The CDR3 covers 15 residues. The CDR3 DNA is TGTGCCAGCAGGTACAGGGGAGGAACTGGAAACACCATATATTTT. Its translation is CASRYRGGTGNTIYF.

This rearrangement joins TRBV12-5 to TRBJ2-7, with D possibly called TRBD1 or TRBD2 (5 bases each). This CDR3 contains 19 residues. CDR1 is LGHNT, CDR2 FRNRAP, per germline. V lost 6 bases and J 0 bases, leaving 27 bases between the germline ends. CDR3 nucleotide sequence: TGTGCTAGTGGGCTGAGGGGCCAGCGTGAAGGACTGAGCTCCTACGAGCAGTACTTC. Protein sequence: CASGLRGQREGLSSYEQYF.

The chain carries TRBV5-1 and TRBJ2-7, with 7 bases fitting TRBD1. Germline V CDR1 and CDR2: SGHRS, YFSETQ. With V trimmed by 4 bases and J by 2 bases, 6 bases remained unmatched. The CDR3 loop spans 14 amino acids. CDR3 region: CASSRRQGTYEQYF. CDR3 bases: TGCGCCAGCAGCAGAAGACAGGGAACCTACGAGCAGTACTTC.

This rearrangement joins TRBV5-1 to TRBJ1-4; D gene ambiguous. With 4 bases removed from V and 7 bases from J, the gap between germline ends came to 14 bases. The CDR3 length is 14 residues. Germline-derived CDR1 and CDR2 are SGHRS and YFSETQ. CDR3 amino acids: CASSLAPGSEKLFF. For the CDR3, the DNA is TGCGCCAGCAGCCTCGCCCCGGGGTCTGAAAAACTGTTTTTT.

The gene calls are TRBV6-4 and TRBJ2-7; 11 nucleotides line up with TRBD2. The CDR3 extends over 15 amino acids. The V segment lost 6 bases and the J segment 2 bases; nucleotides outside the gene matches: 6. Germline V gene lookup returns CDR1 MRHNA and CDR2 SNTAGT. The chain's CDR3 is CASSPLAGAAYEQYF. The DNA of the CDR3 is TGTGCCAGCAGCCCACTAGCGGGGGCAGCCTACGAGCAGTACTTC.

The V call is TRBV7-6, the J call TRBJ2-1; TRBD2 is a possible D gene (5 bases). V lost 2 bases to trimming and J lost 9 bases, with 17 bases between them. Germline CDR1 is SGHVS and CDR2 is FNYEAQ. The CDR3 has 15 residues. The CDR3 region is CASSLLVRTGGEQFF. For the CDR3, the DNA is TGTGCCAGCAGCTTATTAGTCCGGACTGGCGGTGAGCAGTTCTTC.

CDR3 in DNA: TGTGCCTGGAGTGCCACCTTCGCAGGGACTGGAAACACCATATATTTT. Translating gives CAWSATFAGTGNTIYF. The chain couples TRBV30 to TRBJ1-3; TRBD1 is a possible D gene (5 bases). V was clipped by 1 base and J by 2 bases, with 15 bases between them. The CDR3 loop spans 16 amino acids. In germline, CDR1 is GTSNPN, CDR2 SVGIG (reference sequence).

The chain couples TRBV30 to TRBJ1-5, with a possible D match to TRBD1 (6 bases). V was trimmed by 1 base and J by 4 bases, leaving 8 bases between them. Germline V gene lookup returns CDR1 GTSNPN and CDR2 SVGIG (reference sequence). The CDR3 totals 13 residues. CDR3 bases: TGTGCCTGGAGTGAACAGGGAAATCAGCCCCAGCATTTT. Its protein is CAWSEQGNQPQHF.

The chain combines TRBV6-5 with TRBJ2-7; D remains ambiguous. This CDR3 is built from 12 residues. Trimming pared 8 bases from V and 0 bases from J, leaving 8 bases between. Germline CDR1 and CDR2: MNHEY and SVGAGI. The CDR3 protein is CASGGGSYEQYF. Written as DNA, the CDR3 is TGTGCCAGCGGTGGCGGCTCCTACGAGCAGTACTTC.

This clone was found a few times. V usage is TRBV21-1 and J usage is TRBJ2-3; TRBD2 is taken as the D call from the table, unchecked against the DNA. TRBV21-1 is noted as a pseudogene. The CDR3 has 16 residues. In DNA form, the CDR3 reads TGTGCCAGCAGCAAAGCGCTGGCTAGCGGCACAGATACGCAGTATTTT. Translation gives CASSKALASGTDTQYF.

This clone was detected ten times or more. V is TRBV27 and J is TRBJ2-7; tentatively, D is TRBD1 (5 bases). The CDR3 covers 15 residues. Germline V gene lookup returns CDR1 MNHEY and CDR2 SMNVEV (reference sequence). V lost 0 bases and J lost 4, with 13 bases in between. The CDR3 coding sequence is TGTGCCAGCAGTTTATCGGGGCCAACTGGGTACGAGCAGTACTTC. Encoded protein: CASSLSGPTGYEQYF.

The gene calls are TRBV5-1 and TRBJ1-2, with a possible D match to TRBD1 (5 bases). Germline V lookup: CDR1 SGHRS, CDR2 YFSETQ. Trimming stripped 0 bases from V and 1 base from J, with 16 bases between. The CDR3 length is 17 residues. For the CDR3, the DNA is TGCGCCAGCAGCTTGGGTAGTGCGGCAGGGTATAACTATGGCTACACCTTC. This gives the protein CASSLGSAAGYNYGYTF.

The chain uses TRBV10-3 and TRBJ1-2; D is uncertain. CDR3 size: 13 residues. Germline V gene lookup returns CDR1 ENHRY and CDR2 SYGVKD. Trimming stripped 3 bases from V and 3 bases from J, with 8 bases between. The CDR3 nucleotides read TGTGCCATCAGTGAAAAGGGAGACTATGGCTACACCTTC. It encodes CAISEKGDYGYTF.

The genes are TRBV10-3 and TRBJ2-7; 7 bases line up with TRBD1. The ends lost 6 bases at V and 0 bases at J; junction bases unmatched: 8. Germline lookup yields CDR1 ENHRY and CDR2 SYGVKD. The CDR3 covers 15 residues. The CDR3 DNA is TGTGCCATCAGACCCGGGACAGAAAACTCCTACGAGCAGTACTTC. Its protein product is CAIRPGTENSYEQYF.

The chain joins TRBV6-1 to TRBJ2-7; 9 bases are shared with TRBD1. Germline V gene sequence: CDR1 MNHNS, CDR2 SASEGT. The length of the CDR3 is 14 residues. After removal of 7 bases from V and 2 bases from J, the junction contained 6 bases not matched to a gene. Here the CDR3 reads CASTGTGITYEQYF. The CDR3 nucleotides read TGTGCCAGCACGGGGACAGGGATTACCTACGAGCAGTACTTC.

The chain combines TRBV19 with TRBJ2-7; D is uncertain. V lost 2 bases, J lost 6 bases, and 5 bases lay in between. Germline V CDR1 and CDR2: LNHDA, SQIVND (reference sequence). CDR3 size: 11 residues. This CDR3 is CASSIHSEQYF. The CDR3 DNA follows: TGTGCCAGTAGTATACACTCCGAGCAGTACTTC.

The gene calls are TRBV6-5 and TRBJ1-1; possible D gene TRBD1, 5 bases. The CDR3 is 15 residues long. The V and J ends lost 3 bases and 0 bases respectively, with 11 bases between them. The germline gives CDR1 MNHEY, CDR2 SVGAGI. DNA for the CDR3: TGTGCCAGCAGTTATTGGGGGGGTTTGAACACTGAAGCTTTCTTT. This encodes CASSYWGGLNTEAFF.